This T cell receptor (beta chain) was identified during a study of regulatory T cells in long-lasting Graves disease. Specified time point: persistent/refractory GD, antithyroid drugs over 5 years with positive TRAb. RNA from PBMCs was the source of the TCR library. As a group, patients came from one endocrinology department in Xi'an, China. General observations from the study: Thyroid tissue was not studied; only peripheral blood was. Accuracy was perhaps lowered by the small sample size. Clonotypes that were public and shared totalled 2,741 in persistent patients versus 900 to 1,000 in new patients.

On this clonotype itself: The antigen remains unidentified.

According to the study, TCR beta libraries were built with iRepertoire HTBI primers and CDR3-region Arm-PCR. Each CDR3 protein is one row after TCRdb ran MiXCR on the multiplex PCR reads. This sample has fewer than 600,000 distinct CDR3 sequences, with less than 25% found just once. Material: peripheral blood mononuclear cells (PBMCs), obtained when the disease was refractory, from a patient treated with antithyroid drugs. This receptor was taken from a female donor with Graves disease.

The CDR3 DNA reads as TGCAGTGCTAGAGGGGGAAACACCATATATTTT. Its translation is CSARGGNTIYF. The rearrangement joins TRBV20-1 to TRBJ1-3; D gene unclear. The ends were cut back, 1 base at V and 4 bases at J, with 2 bases in the middle. Germline values: CDR1 DFQATT, CDR2 SNEGSKA (reference sequence). This CDR3 region has 11 residues.